This TCR beta chain derives from a study of early T cells in non-severe SARS-CoV-2 infection. About the study: Chains from this unsorted whole-blood bulk RNA could not be paired. General study points: VDJdb matching skewed toward anti-spike CD8 responses, missing private and CD4 specificities.

Unique molecular identifiers were attached to individual cDNA molecules. TCRdb passed the 5' RACE reads through MiXCR, listing each CDR3 protein once. The sample records 57,000 or so distinct CDR3 sequences, around 13% being singletons. Only a few counts were recorded for this clonotype. The antigen is undetermined. This receptor was identified in an adult who was a healthcare worker with PCR-confirmed SARS-CoV-2 infection or an uninfected control (not recorded which). The source material was whole blood.

CDR3 residues: CSVEVRNTGELFF. The CDR3 DNA reads as TGCAGCGTTGAAGTCAGGAACACCGGGGAGCTGTTTTTT. The chain recombines TRBV29-1 with TRBJ2-2; D is undetermined. Looked up from germline, CDR1 is SQVTM and CDR2 is ANQGSEA. The CDR3 extends over 13 amino acids. V lost 1 base, J lost 1 base, and 4 bases lay in between.